The next 17 T cell receptor beta chains were all read from a single sample in a study of shared clonotypes between healthy human individuals (dated by TCRdb to the early 2020s). The library was made by the immunoSEQ multiplex PCR assay. TCRdb limited this immuneACCESS table to in-frame rearrangements with V and J called. A share of clones is missing; checked studies link under half to unresolved V genes, and the rest is unexplained. Counted in this sample were approximately 530,000 clones; about 95% of them appeared once. Approximately 0.06% of the sample is taken by the ten largest. What was sequenced was naive CD4+ T cells sorted from blood. What the cell subset or site label conveys for this sample: CD45RA+ positively selected. These receptor sequences come from a woman in her 30s in good health.

The chain carries TRBV7-6 and TRBJ2-1; D may be TRBD2 (6 bases). This CDR3 has 17 amino acids. Germline assignment: CDR1 SGHVS and CDR2 FNYEAQ. V lost 4 bases to trimming and J lost 3 bases, with 19 bases between them. This chain's CDR3 is CASSSPGRGTLYNEQFF. CDR3 nucleotide sequence: TGTGCCAGCAGCTCACCGGGCCGCGGGACCCTCTACAATGAGCAGTTCTTC.

The chain combines TRBV28 with TRBJ2-3; possibly TRBD1 or TRBD2 for D (6 bases each). V was shortened by 7 bases and J by 0 bases, with 20 bases between the two germline ends. The CDR3 is made up of 17 amino acids. Germline CDR1 reads MDHEN; CDR2 reads SYDVKM. The CDR3 protein is CASNGDSRRGSTDTQYF. CDR3 nucleotide sequence: TGTGCCAGCAATGGGGACTCTAGAAGGGGGAGCACAGATACGCAGTATTTT.

V and J are TRBV5-1 and TRBJ2-3; the match to TRBD2 covers 7 bases. The CDR3 contains 12 residues. Unmatched junction bases numbered 6, after V lost 0 bases and J lost 14 bases. Germline values: CDR1 SGHRS, CDR2 YFSETQ. The CDR3 sequence: CASSLVAGFSYF. CDR3 in DNA: TGCGCCAGCAGCTTGGTAGCGGGCTTCTCGTATTTT.

The chain joins TRBV15 to TRBJ1-1, with 9 bases lining up with TRBD1. The trim removed 2 bases at V and 1 base at J, leaving 2 bases unmatched. CDR1 is LNHNV and CDR2 is YYDKDF in the germline V gene (reference sequence). The CDR3 runs to 15 residues. CDR3 in DNA: TGTGCCACCAGCAGAATGACAGGGGGGAACACTGAAGCTTTCTTT. It codes for CATSRMTGGNTEAFF.

The chain recombines TRBV30 with TRBJ2-1; the match to TRBD2 covers 7 bases. J was trimmed by 9 bases and V by 2 bases; bases with no gene match: 1. Germline V CDR1 and CDR2: GTSNPN, SVGIG (reference sequence). The CDR3 is made up of 11 amino acids. CDR3 DNA sequence: TGTGCCTGGAGTTCGGGGGGTGAGCAGTTCTTC. Protein product: CAWSSGGEQFF.

This rearrangement joins TRBV6-1 to TRBJ2-1; D call uncertain. Per the germline V gene, CDR1 is MNHNS and CDR2 is SASEGT. This CDR3 has 12 amino acids. V was pared by 1 base and J by 7 bases, with 5 bases between. In DNA, the CDR3 is TGTGCCAGCAGTGAAGGGCCGAATGAGCAGTTCTTC. Protein sequence: CASSEGPNEQFF.

V usage is TRBV29-1 and J usage is TRBJ2-1, with TRBD2 matching 12 bases. The germline CDR1 and CDR2 sequences are SQVTM and ANQGSEA. Trimming at V came to 1 base and at J to 9 bases, leaving 10 bases not matched to a gene. This CDR3 comprises 16 residues. The CDR3 is CSVEGGPTSGSVEQFF. DNA for the CDR3: TGCAGCGTTGAAGGGGGGCCGACTAGCGGGAGTGTTGAGCAGTTCTTC.

CDR3 DNA sequence: TGTGCCAGCAGACCTAGCGGTGGCTACGAGCAGTACTTC. Its translation is CASRPSGGYEQYF. This chain joins TRBV4-2 and TRBJ2-7; the match to TRBD2 covers 7 bases. J was trimmed by 3 bases and V by 6 bases; bases with no gene match: 5. This CDR3 region has 13 residues. The germline gives CDR1 LGHNA, CDR2 YNFKEQ.

This chain connects TRBV29-1 to TRBJ1-1; TRBD1 aligns across 8 bases. The CDR3 length is 11 residues. V was clipped by 7 bases and J by 10 bases; unmatched bases: 8. Germline lookup yields CDR1 SQVTM and CDR2 ANQGSEA. CDR3 amino acids: CSASGQGLAFF. In DNA, the CDR3 is TGCAGCGCTTCAGGACAGGGCCTAGCTTTCTTT. Using reference TRBV29-1 and TRBJ1-1 for the parts outside the CDR3, the full variable domain is SAVISQKPSRDICQRGTSLTIQCQVDSQVTMMFWYRQQPGQSLTLIATANQGSEATYESGFVIDKFPISRPNLTFSTLTVSNMSPEDSSIYLCSASGQGLAFFGQGTRLTVV.

The V and J genes are TRBV7-9 and TRBJ2-5; D is uncertain. The J call may be wrong; the DNA end is better matched by TRBJ2-7. This CDR3 has 13 amino acids. Germline V gene sequence: CDR1 SEHNR, CDR2 FQNEAQ (reference sequence). The CDR3 reads CASSEMGSYEQYF. The CDR3 DNA reads as TGTGCCAGCAGTGAGATGGGGTCCTACGAGCAGTACTTC.

This rearrangement joins TRBV6-5 to TRBJ2-3; 8 bases align to TRBD2. The V and J ends lost 6 bases and 7 bases, in that order; junction bases with no gene match: 9. Germline values: CDR1 MNHEY, CDR2 SVGAGI. The CDR3 runs 14 residues. The CDR3 bases are TGTGCCAGCAGGGGGCTAGCGGGTGTCAATACGCAGTATTTT. Protein product: CASRGLAGVNTQYF.

The chain has TRBV7-2 and TRBJ2-1, with 14 bases lining up with TRBD2. The CDR3 totals 17 residues. The J segment lost 9 bases and the V segment lost 5 bases, leaving 12 bases of the junction unmatched. In germline, CDR1 is SGHTA, CDR2 FQGNSA. The CDR3 region has the DNA TGTGCCAGCAGCCCGACCGGGACTAGCGGGAGAAGGACTGAGCAGTTCTTC. This gives the protein CASSPTGTSGRRTEQFF. Full variable domain (rest looked up from reference TRBV7-2 and TRBJ2-1): GAGVSQSPSNKVTEKGKDVELRCDPISGHTALYWYRQSLGQGLEFLIYFQGNSAPDKSGLPSDRFSAERTGGSVSTLTIQRTQQEDSAVYLCASSPTGTSGRRTEQFFGPGTRLTVL.

This chain connects TRBV27 to TRBJ2-5; D perhaps matches TRBD1 (8 bases). TRBJ2-7 explains the end of the DNA better; the J call may be wrong. The germline V gene encodes CDR1 MNHEY and CDR2 SMNVEV (reference sequence). The length of the CDR3 is 13 residues. CDR3 in DNA: TGTGCCAGCAGAAGACAGGGGAGGGACGAGCAGTACTTC. Translated, it gives CASRRQGRDEQYF.

The chain combines TRBV9 with TRBJ2-2; D remains unclear. Germline CDR1 SGDLS, CDR2 YYNGEE. V was clipped by 3 bases and J by 0 bases, with 6 bases between them. This CDR3 has 14 residues. The DNA for the CDR3 is TGTGCCAGCAGCGCCCCCGCGAACACCGGGGAGCTGTTTTTT. This sequence encodes CASSAPANTGELFF.

V gene TRBV7-6 combines with J gene TRBJ1-3, with TRBD1 as a possible D gene (5 bases). V was trimmed by 8 bases and J by 5 bases, leaving 19 bases between them. The CDR3 runs 15 residues. Germline V CDR1 and CDR2: SGHVS, FNYEAQ. CDR3 DNA: TGTGCCAGCGGAACCCTCGAAGGGGACCGAAACACCATATATTTT. Encoded protein: CASGTLEGDRNTIYF.

V is TRBV6-1 and J is TRBJ1-1, with 7 positions matching TRBD1. The V and J ends lost 4 bases and 1 base, in that order; junction bases with no gene match: 0. The CDR3 runs 13 residues. Germline values: CDR1 MNHNS, CDR2 SASEGT. The CDR3 here is CASSGDRNTEAFF. In nucleotides, the CDR3 is TGTGCCAGCAGTGGGGACAGGAACACTGAAGCTTTCTTT.

V is TRBV23-1 and J is TRBJ1-4; D possibly corresponds to TRBD1 (5 bases). TRBV23-1 counts as an open reading frame of uncertain function. The CDR3 length is 18 residues. V lost 1 base and J lost 0, with 15 bases in between. In DNA form, the CDR3 reads TGCGCCAGCAGTCAATTGGGGCAGGCCTTAGCAACTAATGAAAAACTGTTTTTT. Its translation: CASSQLGQALATNEKLFF.